This T cell receptor (beta chain) derives from a study of cytomegalovirus exposure and HLA in healthy donors. Study context: For the approximately 360 genotyped donors, around 76% fell within the Caucasian-associated ancestry cluster. General study findings and limits: Follow-up analysis later connected one missense variant in DCLRE1C with trimming of TCR beta V- and J-genes. Overall, around 160 TCR beta chains were annotated as cytomegalovirus-associated.

The PCR employed 60 Vbeta primers together with 13 Jbeta primers. Using immunoSEQ multiplex PCR, the repertoire was profiled, and TCRdb retains in-frame clones only, with some absent. Here the sample spans some 250,000 clones, more than 75% being singletons. Trimming removed 3 bases at V and 4 bases at J, with 12 bases between. This CDR3 has 14 residues. CDR1 and CDR2 (germline): ENHRY, SYGVKD. Comments on this clone: Its target is not known.

The material sequenced was PBMCs. The chain uses TRBV10-3 and TRBJ1-2; maybe TRBD1 (6 bases). The sequence was collected from a woman in her 40s in good health and CMV-seropositive. CDR3 region: CAISDTTGLYGYTF. CDR3 nucleotides: TGTGCCATCAGTGACACGACAGGCCTCTATGGCTACACCTTC.